The 10 T cell receptor beta chains given below trace back to one sample, sequenced in a study of blood T cell repertoires in COVID-19. Repertoires were generated with immunoSEQ multiplex PCR, while TCRdb's copy carries only in-frame clones and drops some. The sample comprises approximately 50,000 clones, approximately 91% of which are singletons, and under 7.5% rests with the top ten. The sequencing sample was made of peripheral blood. The receptors originated from a man aged 45-65 years with active COVID-19.

This chain links TRBV27 with TRBJ1-2, with 9 bases that match TRBD1. The V and J ends lost 2 bases and 4 bases, in that order; junction bases with no gene match: 8. The CDR3 spans 16 residues. The germline V gene has CDR1 MNHEY and CDR2 SMNVEV (reference sequence). The CDR3 DNA reads as TGTGCCAGCAGTTTAAAGGACAGGGGTATACTCTATGGCTACACCTTC. Its protein product is CASSLKDRGILYGYTF.

The V and J genes are TRBV19 and TRBJ1-2; 7 nucleotides line up with TRBD1. CDR1 is LNHDA and CDR2 is SQIVND in the germline V gene (reference sequence). Losses at the gene ends were 5 bases for V and 4 bases for J; bases not matched to a gene: 16. The CDR3 has 17 amino acids. CDR3 protein: CASSPSGATGVVYGYTF. DNA of the CDR3: TGTGCCAGTAGTCCATCAGGGGCTACAGGGGTGGTCTATGGCTACACCTTC.

The DNA for the CDR3 is TGTGCCAGCAGCCTAGGGAGATCAACTAATGAAAAACTGTTTTTT. Protein product: CASSLGRSTNEKLFF. V usage is TRBV9 and J usage is TRBJ1-4; no clear D gene. CDR1 is SGDLS and CDR2 is YYNGEE in the germline V gene. V shed 4 bases and J shed 0 bases, with 10 bases lying between them. CDR3 length: 15 residues.

This clone has a handful of counts. V usage is TRBV7-8 and J usage is TRBJ1-4; D ambiguous. The V end lost 5 bases, the J end lost 5 bases, and 9 bases lay between the germline ends. Germline loops: CDR1 SGHVS, CDR2 FQNEAQ. The CDR3 loop spans 13 amino acids. CDR3 sequence reads: CASSASLNEKLFF. The CDR3 bases are TGTGCCAGCAGCGCCTCACTCAATGAAAAACTGTTTTTT.

This clone was seen just once. The chain links TRBV15 to TRBJ1-1; a possible D gene is TRBD1 (5 bases). CDR1 and CDR2 (germline): LNHNV, YYDKDF (reference sequence). The V end lost 5 bases, the J end lost 5 bases, and 15 bases lay between the germline ends. CDR3 length equals 14 residues. The chain's CDR3 is CATSGGKGRTEAFF. Written as DNA, the CDR3 is TGTGCCACCAGCGGGGGGAAAGGGCGGACTGAAGCTTTCTTT.

The CDR3 DNA is TGTGCCAGCAGCGGCGGGCTTGGCACCACCGGGGAGCTGTTTTTT. Translated: CASSGGLGTTGELFF. The chain is built from TRBV7-9 and TRBJ2-2; TRBD2 is a possible D gene (5 bases). CDR1 SEHNR and CDR2 FQNEAQ come from the germline V gene (reference sequence). This CDR3 contains 15 residues. Trimming cost V 5 bases and J 4 bases, with 14 bases left between them.

The V gene is TRBV5-1, the J gene TRBJ2-2; 8 nucleotides align to TRBD1. This CDR3 has 15 amino acids. Losses at the gene ends were 4 bases for V and 2 bases for J; bases not matched to a gene: 4. Germline CDR1 SGHRS, CDR2 YFSETQ. The CDR3 coding sequence is TGCGCCAGCAGCAGGGACAGGACAAACACCGGGGAGCTGTTTTTT. Residues: CASSRDRTNTGELFF.

The rearrangement joins TRBV19 to TRBJ2-3; D may be TRBD1 (6 bases). V was clipped by 5 bases and J by 2 bases, with 14 bases between them. The length of the CDR3 is 15 residues. Per the germline V gene, CDR1 is LNHDA and CDR2 is SQIVND (reference sequence). This chain's CDR3 is CASSSTDRYTDTQYF. The DNA of the CDR3 is TGTGCCAGTAGTTCGACGGACAGATACACAGATACGCAGTATTTT. Looking up the rest from reference TRBV19 and TRBJ2-3 gives the full variable domain: DGGITQSPKYLFRKEGQNVTLSCEQNLNHDAMYWYRQDPGQGLRLIYYSQIVNDFQKGDIAEGYSVSREKKESFPLTVTSAQKNPTAFYLCASSSTDRYTDTQYFGPGTRLTVL.

V and J are TRBV3-1 (or the pseudogene TRBV3-2) and TRBJ1-4; D unresolved. Between the trimmed V and J ends, which lost 4 bases and 8 bases, there was a span of 11 bases. Germline V CDR1 and CDR2: LGHDT, YNNKEL (reference sequence). The CDR3 runs 13 residues. The DNA for the CDR3 is TGTGCCAGCAGCCGGACCGCGGGCGAAAAACTGTTTTTT. It yields the protein CASSRTAGEKLFF.

The chain combines TRBV19 with TRBJ2-3; 12 bases match TRBD2. The CDR3 has 18 amino acids. Trimming cost V 5 bases and J 2 bases; bases outside gene matches: 11. From germline, CDR1 is LNHDA and CDR2 SQIVND (reference sequence). CDR3 in amino acids: CASSLSSGGDPHTDTQYF. CDR3 nucleotide sequence: TGTGCCAGTAGTTTGTCTAGCGGGGGGGATCCCCACACAGATACGCAGTATTTT.